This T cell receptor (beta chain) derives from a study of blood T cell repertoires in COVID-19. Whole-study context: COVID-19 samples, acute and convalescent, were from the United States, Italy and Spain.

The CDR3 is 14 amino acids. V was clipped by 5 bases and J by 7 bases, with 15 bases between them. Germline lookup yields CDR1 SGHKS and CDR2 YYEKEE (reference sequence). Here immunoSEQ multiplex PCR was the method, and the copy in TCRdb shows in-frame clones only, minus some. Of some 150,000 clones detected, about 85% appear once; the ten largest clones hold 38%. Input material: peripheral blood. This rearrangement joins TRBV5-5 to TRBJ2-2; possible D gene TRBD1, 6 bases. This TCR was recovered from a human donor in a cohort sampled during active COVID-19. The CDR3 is CASSSTGAIGELFF. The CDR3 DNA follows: TGTGCCAGCAGTTCGACAGGAGCGATCGGGGAGCTGTTTTTT. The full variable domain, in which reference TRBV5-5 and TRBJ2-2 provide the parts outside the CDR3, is DAGVTQSPTHLIKTRGQQVTLRCSPISGHKSVSWYQQVLGQGPQFIFQYYEKEERGRGNFPDRFSARQFPNYSSELNVNALLLGDSALYLCASSSTGAIGELFFGEGSRLTVL.